The 28 T cell receptor beta chains in this list originate from one sample, sequenced in a study of monozygotic twins with inflammatory bowel disease. TCRdb reworked the 5' RACE reads into one entry per CDR3 protein, no DNA. In total, the table holds over 200,000 distinct CDR3 sequences. Source material: blood. Receptors originate from a human donor with ulcerative colitis or Crohn's disease, or a healthy co-twin of an affected twin (not recorded which).

V is TRBV24-1 and J is TRBJ2-2; TCRdb selects TRBD2, and the lack of DNA leaves this call unchecked. Germline CDR1 is KGHDR and CDR2 is SFDVKD. This CDR3 contains 15 residues. The CDR3 spells CATSGVGRDTGELFF.

This chain joins TRBV5-1 and TRBJ2-5; TCRdb's D call of TRBD2 is untestable without DNA. The CDR3 spans 15 residues. Germline V CDR1 and CDR2: SGHRS, YFSETQ. The CDR3 loop reads CASSFRTRGEETQYF. The whole variable domain, remainder taken from reference TRBV5-1 and TRBJ2-5, is KAGVTQTPRYLIKTRGQQVTLSCSPISGHRSVSWYQQTPGQGLQFLFEYFSETQRNKGNFPGRFSGRQFSNSRSEMNVSTLELGDSALYLCASSFRTRGEETQYFGPGTRLLVL.

The chain links TRBV5-4 to TRBJ2-3. In germline, CDR1 is SGHNT, CDR2 YYREEE (reference sequence). There are 15 residues in the CDR3. The CDR3 reads CASSLVEGITDTQYF. The full variable domain, rest sourced from reference TRBV5-4 and TRBJ2-3, is ETGVTQSPTHLIKTRGQQVTLRCSSQSGHNTVSWYQQALGQGPQFIFQYYREEENGRGNFPPRFSGLQFPNYSSELNVNALELDDSALYLCASSLVEGITDTQYFGPGTRLTVL.

This rearrangement joins TRBV12-3 or TRBV12-4 to TRBJ2-7; there is no DNA to check the TCRdb D call of TRBD1. The CDR3 spans 13 residues. CDR3: CASSSQGMGEQYF.

The chain uses TRBV5-1 and TRBJ2-2; with no DNA, the TCRdb D assignment of TRBD1 cannot be verified. Per the germline V gene, CDR1 is SGHRS and CDR2 is YFSETQ. CDR3 size: 17 residues. CDR3 protein: CASRNRQGALNTGELFF.

J is TRBJ2-3 and V is TRBV7-3. The CDR3 spans 13 residues. Germline values: CDR1 SGHTA, CDR2 FQGTGA. CDR3 sequence reads: CASSFDPTDTQYF. Filled out from reference TRBV7-3 and TRBJ2-3, the complete variable domain reads GAGVSQTPSNKVTEKGKYVELRCDPISGHTALYWYRQSLGQGPEFLIYFQGTGAADDSGLPNDRFFAVRPEGSVSTLKIQRTERGDSAVYLCASSFDPTDTQYFGPGTRLTVL.

The genes are TRBV12-3 or TRBV12-4 and TRBJ2-7; the TRBD1 assignment by TCRdb is unverifiable without DNA. CDR3 length: 15 amino acids. The CDR3 spells CASSPRDRVRAGQYF.

This chain joins TRBV11-2 and TRBJ2-5; TCRdb returns TRBD1, unconfirmable since there is no DNA. CDR1 and CDR2 from the germline V gene are SGHAT and FQNNGV. The CDR3 runs 16 residues. CDR3 amino acids: CASSPRSGPKRETQYF.

This chain's CDR3 is CASSQGIGLTEAFF. The chain is built from TRBV6-2 or TRBV6-3 and TRBJ1-1; TCRdb returns TRBD1, unconfirmable since there is no DNA. The CDR3 extends over 14 amino acids. Germline CDR1 MNHEY, CDR2 SVGEGT.

The chain uses TRBV5-1 and TRBJ2-3; without DNA, the TCRdb call of TRBD1 cannot be checked. Germline values: CDR1 SGHRS, CDR2 YFSETQ. CDR3 size: 16 residues. CDR3 sequence reads: CASSPSDGGRTDTQYF.

The V call is TRBV19, the J call TRBJ1-5; TCRdb gives TRBD1 as the D gene, but with no DNA this cannot be confirmed. The V gene's germline CDR1 is LNHDA and CDR2 SQIVND (reference sequence). The CDR3 is made up of 14 amino acids. CDR3 sequence: CASSAGQYNQPQHF.

V is TRBV6-1 and J is TRBJ2-7; TCRdb selects TRBD1, and the lack of DNA leaves this call unchecked. The germline V gene has CDR1 MNHNS and CDR2 SASEGT. CDR3 length: 14 amino acids. CDR3 sequence reads: CATVAGASKYEQYF.

This chain's CDR3 is CASSDLTTRSDNSPLHF. The chain joins TRBV11-3 to TRBJ1-6. Germline-derived CDR1 and CDR2 are SGHNT and YENEEA. The length of the CDR3 is 17 residues.

J is TRBJ2-1 and V is TRBV20-1; the TCRdb D gene call, TRBD2, has no DNA to confirm it. The CDR3 is 14 amino acids. Germline V gives CDR1 DFQATT, CDR2 SNEGSKA (reference sequence). The CDR3 sequence is CSARDSGRVNEQFF.

The rearrangement uses TRBV14 and TRBJ2-3. CDR1 is SGHDN and CDR2 is FVKESK in the germline V gene. The CDR3 consists of 16 residues. CDR3 sequence: CASSQVRTDGTDTQYF.

The chain joins TRBV11-3 to TRBJ2-1. CDR3 size: 12 residues. Germline lookup yields CDR1 SGHNT and CDR2 YENEEA. The CDR3 sequence is CASSLATGRPFF.

The rearrangement links TRBV20-1 to TRBJ1-6; TCRdb names TRBD1, which stays unverified in the absence of DNA. Germline V gene data show CDR1 as DFQATT and CDR2 as SNEGSKA (reference sequence). The CDR3 contains 14 residues. CDR3 loop: CSATGQAYNSPLHF.

The chain links TRBV4-3 to TRBJ1-2; no DNA is available, so the TRBD1 call from TCRdb remains unchecked. The CDR3 runs 17 residues. In germline, CDR1 is LGHNA, CDR2 YSLEER. CDR3 region: CASSQDYGTLVDYGYTF.

The V gene is TRBV4-1, the J gene TRBJ1-2; the TRBD1 assignment by TCRdb is unverifiable without DNA. Germline-derived CDR1 and CDR2 are MGHRA and YSYEKL. CDR3 length: 12 amino acids. This chain's CDR3 is CASQGQGHGYTF.

V usage is TRBV14 and J usage is TRBJ2-7; the D call of TRBD2 rests on TCRdb alone, since no DNA is present to check it. Per germline, CDR1 SGHDN and CDR2 FVKESK. This CDR3 is 17 amino acids long. The CDR3 loop is CASSQGLAGPQMDEQYF.

V usage is TRBV3-1 and J usage is TRBJ1-2. Per the germline V gene, CDR1 is LGHDT and CDR2 is YNNKEL (reference sequence). The CDR3 loop spans 13 amino acids. CDR3 sequence: CASSQDRSYGYTF.

The chain is built from TRBV4-2 and TRBJ2-5; TCRdb indicates TRBD1, and absent DNA this call remains unverified. The germline V gene encodes CDR1 LGHNA and CDR2 YNFKEQ. This CDR3 comprises 15 residues. The CDR3 loop is CASSQGQGESQTQYF.

The V and J genes are TRBV2 and TRBJ1-3. This CDR3 is 15 amino acids long. CDR1 is SNHLY, CDR2 FYNNEI, per germline. CDR3 loop: CASSYGQNSGNTIYF. Combining the CDR3 with reference TRBV2 and TRBJ1-3 gives the whole variable domain EPEVTQTPSHQVTQMGQEVILRCVPISNHLYFYWYRQILGQKVEFLVSFYNNEISEKSEIFDDQFSVERPDGSNFTLKIRSTKLEDSAMYFCASSYGQNSGNTIYFGEGSWLTVV.

V gene TRBV25-1 combines with J gene TRBJ1-2. CDR3 length: 15 amino acids. The germline CDR1 and CDR2 sequences are MGHDK and SYGVNS. The CDR3 spells CASSGYFSGGYGYTF.

The chain couples TRBV30 to TRBJ1-6. This CDR3 is 13 amino acids long. Germline loops: CDR1 GTSNPN, CDR2 SVGIG (reference sequence). The CDR3 is CACRGEYNSPLHF.

This chain uses TRBV20-1 with TRBJ2-3; TCRdb's assignment of TRBD2 cannot be checked, as there is no DNA. The CDR3 has 20 amino acids. Germline CDR1 and CDR2: DFQATT and SNEGSKA (reference sequence). The CDR3 is CSARDRRLSGRAPWTDTQYF.

V gene TRBV3-1 combines with J gene TRBJ1-5; TCRdb reports TRBD1, a call that lacks DNA to check it against. The CDR3 extends over 15 amino acids. Germline V gene lookup returns CDR1 LGHDT and CDR2 YNNKEL (reference sequence). This chain's CDR3 is CASSQEGAGPQPQHF.

The chain has TRBV3-1 and TRBJ2-5; TCRdb gives TRBD2 as the D gene, but with no DNA this cannot be confirmed. This CDR3 spans 13 amino acids. In germline, CDR1 is LGHDT, CDR2 YNNKEL (reference sequence). The CDR3 reads CASSPSEGGTQYF.